Listed here is a single T cell receptor beta chain. The data derive from a study of blood T cell repertoires in COVID-19. Whole-study context: The cDNA or gDNA used as material had been derived from T cells, B-cell-depleted T cells, or PBMCs.

The CDR3 has 17 amino acids. V gave up 0 bases and J gave up 8 bases; unmatched junction bases: 11. In germline, CDR1 is SGHTS, CDR2 YDEGEE. Repertoires were generated with immunoSEQ multiplex PCR, while TCRdb's copy carries only in-frame clones and drops some. The data show about 120,000 clones, around 80% seen once. Sequencing was done on a sample of peripheral blood. The TCR sequence derives from an elderly woman with acute or convalescent COVID-19. The chain is built from TRBV5-8 and TRBJ1-2; 12 nucleotides match TRBD1. CDR3 sequence reads: CASSLAGTGGPFWGYTF. DNA of the CDR3: TGTGCCAGCAGCTTGGCCGGGACAGGGGGCCCCTTTTGGGGCTACACCTTC. Full variable domain (missing parts from reference TRBV5-8 and TRBJ1-2): EAGVTQSPTHLIKTRGQQATLRCSPISGHTSVYWYQQALGLGLQFLLWYDEGEERNRGNFPPRFSGRQFPNYSSELNVNALELEDSALYLCASSLAGTGGPFWGYTFGSGTRLTVV.